This T cell receptor beta chain was documented in a study of T cell repertoires in ileal Crohn's disease. General study results and limits: Every patient over 26.8% clonality showed endoscopic recurrence. Clonal expansions were more frequent in active smokers than non-smokers at surgery.

Repertoires were generated with immunoSEQ multiplex PCR, while TCRdb's copy carries only in-frame clones and drops some. In the table there are roughly 3,600 clones, 89% of which are singletons. Trimming shortened V by 4 bases and J by 6 bases, and 3 bases separated the two germline ends. CDR3 size: 9 residues. Germline lookup yields CDR1 SQVTM and CDR2 ANQGSEA. Time point indicated: proximal margin of the surgical specimen (macroscopically non-inflamed). On this clone itself: Its antigen is as yet unknown.

The chain uses TRBV29-1 and TRBJ1-2; D gene uncertain. The sequenced material came from ileal tissue. The sequence was obtained from an adult with Crohn's disease. The chain's CDR3 is CSVGDGYTF. Written as DNA, the CDR3 is TGCAGCGTTGGGGATGGCTACACCTTC.